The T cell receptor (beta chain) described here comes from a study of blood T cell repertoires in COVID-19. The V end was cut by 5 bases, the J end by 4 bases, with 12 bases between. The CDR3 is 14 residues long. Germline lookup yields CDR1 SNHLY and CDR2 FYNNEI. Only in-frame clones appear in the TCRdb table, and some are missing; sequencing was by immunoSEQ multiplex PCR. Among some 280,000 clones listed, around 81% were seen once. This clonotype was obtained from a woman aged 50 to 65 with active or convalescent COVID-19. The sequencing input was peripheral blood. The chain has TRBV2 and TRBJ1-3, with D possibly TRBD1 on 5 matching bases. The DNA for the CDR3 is TGTGCCAGCAGTCTATCAGGGCCCGGAAACACCATATATTTT. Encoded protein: CASSLSGPGNTIYF.